The text below deals with one T cell receptor (beta chain). The TCRbeta library incorporated unique molecular identifiers. One entry per CDR3 protein results from TCRdb running MiXCR on the PCR reads. The table records around 370,000 distinct CDR3 sequences, about 9.4% of them present only once. The germline V gene encodes CDR1 MGHDK and CDR2 SYGVNS. Trimming removed 4 bases at V and 5 bases at J, with 11 bases between. The CDR3 loop spans 14 amino acids. This entry belongs to a study of T-cell reconstitution after alpha-beta-depleted transplantation in children. Sequences were derived from PBMCs from the stem cell graft donor, sampled from the stem cell graft. The gene calls are TRBV25-1 and TRBJ2-2, with unresolved D. The origin of this receptor is a human donor who donated a stem cell graft to a child with acute lymphoblastic leukemia. The CDR3 DNA is TGTGCCAGCAGTGTCGCCCTGGGGACCGGGGAGCTGTTTTTT. Translation gives CASSVALGTGELFF. Filled out from reference TRBV25-1 and TRBJ2-2, the complete variable domain reads EADIYQTPRYLVIGTGKKITLECSQTMGHDKMYWYQQDPGMELHLIHYSYGVNSTEKGDLSSESTVSRIRTEHFPLTLESARPSHTSQYLCASSVALGTGELFFGEGSRLTVL.